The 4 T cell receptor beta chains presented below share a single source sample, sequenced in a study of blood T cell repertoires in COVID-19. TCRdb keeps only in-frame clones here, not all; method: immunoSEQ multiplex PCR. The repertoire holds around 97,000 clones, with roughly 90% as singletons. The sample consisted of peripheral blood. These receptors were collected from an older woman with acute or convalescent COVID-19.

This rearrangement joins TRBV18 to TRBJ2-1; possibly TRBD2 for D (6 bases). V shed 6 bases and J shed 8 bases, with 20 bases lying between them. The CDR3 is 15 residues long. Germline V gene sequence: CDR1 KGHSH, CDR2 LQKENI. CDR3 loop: CASSVDSGPSDEQFF. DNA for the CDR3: TGTGCCAGCTCTGTAGATAGCGGTCCTTCGGATGAGCAGTTCTTC.

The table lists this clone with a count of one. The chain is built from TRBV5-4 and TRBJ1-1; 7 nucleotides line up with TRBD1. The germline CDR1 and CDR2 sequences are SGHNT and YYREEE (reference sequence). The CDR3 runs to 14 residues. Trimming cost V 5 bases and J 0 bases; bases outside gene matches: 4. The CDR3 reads CASRQQGLNTEAFF. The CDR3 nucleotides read TGTGCCAGCAGGCAACAGGGGCTGAACACTGAAGCTTTCTTT.

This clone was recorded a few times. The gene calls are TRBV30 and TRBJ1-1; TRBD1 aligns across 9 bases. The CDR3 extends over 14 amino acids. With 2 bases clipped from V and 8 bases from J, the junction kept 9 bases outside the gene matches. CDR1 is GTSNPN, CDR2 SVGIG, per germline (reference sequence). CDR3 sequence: CAWSLGTGILEAFF. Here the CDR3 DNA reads TGTGCCTGGAGTCTCGGGACAGGGATTCTCGAAGCTTTCTTT. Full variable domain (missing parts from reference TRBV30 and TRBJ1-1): SQTIHQWPATLVQPVGSPLSLECTVEGTSNPNLYWYRQAAGRGLQLLFYSVGIGQISSEVPQNLSASRPQDRQFILSSKKLLLSDSGFYLCAWSLGTGILEAFFGQGTRLTVV.

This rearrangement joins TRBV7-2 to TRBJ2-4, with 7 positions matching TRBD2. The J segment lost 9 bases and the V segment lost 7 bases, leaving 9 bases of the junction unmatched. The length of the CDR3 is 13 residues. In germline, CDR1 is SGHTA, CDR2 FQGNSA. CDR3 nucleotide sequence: TGTGCCAGCACCACGGACGGCGGGGGCATTCAGTACTTC. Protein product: CASTTDGGGIQYF.